What follows are 19 T cell receptor beta chains derived from one specimen sequenced in a study of cytomegalovirus exposure and HLA in healthy donors. PCR was performed using 60 Vbeta and 13 Jbeta primers. Using immunoSEQ multiplex PCR, the repertoire was profiled, and TCRdb retains in-frame clones only, with some absent. The data contain 100,000 or so clones, 79% of them seen just once; the ten biggest clones take up approximately 2.8%. Sequences were obtained from PBMCs. The origin of the receptors is a woman between 40 and 55 years old in good health and CMV-seronegative.

The V and J genes are TRBV27 and TRBJ2-7; 8 bases are a match to TRBD1. Losses at the gene ends were 5 bases for V and 1 base for J; bases not matched to a gene: 10. Germline loops: CDR1 MNHEY, CDR2 SMNVEV (reference sequence). CDR3 length: 16 amino acids. The CDR3 nucleotides are TGTGCCAGCAGTCCGACGACAGGGGAAATTTCCTACGAGCAGTACTTC. Translating gives CASSPTTGEISYEQYF.

The gene calls are TRBV18 and TRBJ2-1; D possibly corresponds to TRBD1 (6 bases). The CDR3 spans 14 residues. Looked up from germline, CDR1 is KGHSH and CDR2 is LQKENI. V was cut by 3 bases and J by 8 bases, with 14 bases left in between. For the CDR3, the DNA is TGTGCCAGCTCACCGGGGGCTAGGGATCATGAGCAGTTCTTC. It encodes CASSPGARDHEQFF.

In this sample, this clone turned up once. This sequence joins TRBV6-4 and TRBJ2-3; 10 bases are shared with TRBD2. The J segment lost 8 bases and the V segment lost 3 bases, leaving 8 bases of the junction unmatched. Germline CDR1 MRHNA, CDR2 SNTAGT. The CDR3 totals 15 residues. CDR3 nucleotides: TGTGCCAGCAGTGAACTAGCGGGGCAGCACGGTACGCAGTATTTT. Amino acid sequence: CASSELAGQHGTQYF.

In this sample, this clone turned up a few times. J is TRBJ2-5 and V is TRBV13; D remains ambiguous. Germline lookup yields CDR1 PRHDT and CDR2 FYEKMQ (reference sequence). V lost 4 bases to trimming and J lost 0 bases, with 3 bases between them. This CDR3 is 12 amino acids long. CDR3 sequence (DNA): TGTGCCAGCAGCTCAGACCAAGAGACCCAGTACTTC. Translation gives CASSSDQETQYF.

V and J are TRBV4-2 and TRBJ1-2; D is perhaps TRBD1 (5 bases). The CDR3 has 15 amino acids. V was shortened by 3 bases and J by 2 bases, with 13 bases between the two germline ends. Germline V gives CDR1 LGHNA, CDR2 YNFKEQ. CDR3 sequence: CASSQELRQNYGYTF. The CDR3 coding sequence is TGTGCCAGCAGCCAGGAATTGAGACAGAACTATGGCTACACCTTC.

This clone turned up a few times. The chain recombines TRBV2 with TRBJ1-5; 7 bases align to TRBD1. This CDR3 spans 16 amino acids. Germline V gene sequence: CDR1 SNHLY, CDR2 FYNNEI. With 4 bases clipped from V and 5 bases from J, the junction kept 11 bases outside the gene matches. The chain's CDR3 is CASSAKQGSRDQPQHF. Written as DNA, the CDR3 is TGTGCCAGCAGTGCAAAACAGGGGAGTAGGGATCAGCCCCAGCATTTT.

The chain has TRBV13 and TRBJ1-6, with 11 bases lining up with TRBD1. With 4 bases clipped from V and 7 bases from J, the junction kept 3 bases outside the gene matches. This CDR3 has 15 residues. Germline V CDR1 and CDR2: PRHDT, FYEKMQ (reference sequence). The CDR3 reads CASSWDRGFNSPLHF. The CDR3 DNA follows: TGTGCCAGCAGCTGGGACAGGGGGTTCAATTCACCCCTCCACTTT.

The chain joins TRBV4-2 to TRBJ2-7, with 11 bases identical to TRBD2. V was clipped by 3 bases and J by 4 bases; unmatched bases: 2. Germline CDR1 LGHNA, CDR2 YNFKEQ. CDR3 size: 14 residues. CDR3 in DNA: TGTGCCAGCAGCCATACTAGCGGGAGTTACGAGCAGTACTTC. This gives the protein CASSHTSGSYEQYF.

This clone was detected only a few times. The chain couples TRBV5-6 to TRBJ1-5; 7 nucleotides line up with TRBD1. V lost 3 bases to trimming and J lost 4 bases; unmatched junction nucleotides: 7. The CDR3 covers 15 residues. CDR1 and CDR2 (germline): SGHDT, YYEEEE. The CDR3 loop reads CASSSFDRENQPQHF. CDR3 DNA: TGTGCCAGCAGCTCGTTTGACAGGGAAAATCAGCCCCAGCATTTT.

This clone was found once. CDR3 nucleotides: TGTGCCAGCAGAGGGGACTCCTACGAGCAGTACTTC. It codes for CASRGDSYEQYF. The chain joins TRBV14 to TRBJ2-7, with D possibly TRBD1 on 5 matching bases. CDR3 size: 12 residues. Germline V gene data show CDR1 as SGHDN and CDR2 as FVKESK. Between the trimmed V and J ends, which lost 6 bases and 0 bases, there was a span of 6 bases.

The genes are TRBV28 and TRBJ1-2; D unclear. The CDR3 loop spans 15 amino acids. Trimming took off 4 bases at V and 0 bases at J, with 12 bases between the two ends. From germline, CDR1 is MDHEN and CDR2 SYDVKM. CDR3 DNA: TGTGCCAGCAGTTCACCCAAGGGAGCTAACTATGGCTACACCTTC. This sequence encodes CASSSPKGANYGYTF.

The chain combines TRBV7-2 with TRBJ2-1, with 10 bases identical to TRBD2. The CDR3 spans 16 residues. Germline V gene lookup returns CDR1 SGHTA and CDR2 FQGNSA. V gave up 3 bases and J gave up 2 bases; unmatched junction bases: 4. In DNA form, the CDR3 reads TGTGCCAGCAGCTTCACAAGCGGGGGGGCCTACAATGAGCAGTTCTTC. Its protein is CASSFTSGGAYNEQFF. The whole variable domain, remainder taken from reference TRBV7-2 and TRBJ2-1, is GAGVSQSPSNKVTEKGKDVELRCDPISGHTALYWYRQSLGQGLEFLIYFQGNSAPDKSGLPSDRFSAERTGGSVSTLTIQRTQQEDSAVYLCASSFTSGGAYNEQFFGPGTRLTVL.

The V and J genes are TRBV28 and TRBJ2-7; 9 bases are a match to TRBD1. J was trimmed by 4 bases and V by 5 bases; bases with no gene match: 6. This CDR3 is 14 amino acids long. From germline, CDR1 is MDHEN and CDR2 SYDVKM. The CDR3 region is CASSTQTGGYEQYF. DNA for the CDR3: TGTGCCAGCAGTACCCAGACAGGGGGGTACGAGCAGTACTTC.

The V and J genes are TRBV7-6 and TRBJ2-7; D not certain. The germline gives CDR1 SGHVS, CDR2 FNYEAQ. V gave up 5 bases and J gave up 13 bases, with 12 bases separating them. The CDR3 extends over 10 amino acids. The CDR3: CASSPVDIYF. The CDR3 coding sequence is TGTGCCAGCAGCCCCGTTGACATCTACTTC.

This chain links TRBV7-9 with TRBJ2-7; 9 bases map to TRBD1. Per germline, CDR1 SEHNR and CDR2 FQNEAQ (reference sequence). The CDR3 has 16 amino acids. With V trimmed by 5 bases and J by 3 bases, 11 bases remained unmatched. In DNA, the CDR3 is TGTGCCAGCAGCACTACCGGGACAGGGCCTTTCTACGAGCAGTACTTC. The encoded protein is CASSTTGTGPFYEQYF.

The CDR3 DNA reads as TGTGCCTTTGACAGGGACCCCACCTACGAGCAGTACTTC. This encodes CAFDRDPTYEQYF. V usage is TRBV30 and J usage is TRBJ2-7, with 7 bases matching TRBD1. V trimming: 7 bases; J trimming: 2 bases; junction bases outside the gene matches: 8. This CDR3 region has 13 residues. Germline values: CDR1 GTSNPN, CDR2 SVGIG (reference sequence).

The chain recombines TRBV7-2 with TRBJ1-2; D may be TRBD1 (5 bases). The CDR3 contains 14 residues. Germline CDR1 SGHTA, CDR2 FQGNSA. V was pared by 1 base and J by 8 bases, with 14 bases between. The CDR3 bases are TGTGCCAGCAGCTTAGGGGCGGGGGGATACGGCTACACCTTC. Translating gives CASSLGAGGYGYTF.

The CDR3: CASSEGVLEQFF. The CDR3 DNA sequence: TGCGCCAGCAGTGAAGGGGTACTTGAGCAGTTCTTC. This chain connects TRBV10-2 to TRBJ2-1; D possibly corresponds to TRBD1 (5 bases). This CDR3 has 12 amino acids. Germline assignment: CDR1 WSHSY and CDR2 SAAADI. Trimming stripped 3 bases from V and 9 bases from J, with 9 bases between.

The chain combines TRBV6-5 with TRBJ1-6, with a tentative D call TRBD1 (5 bases). The germline V gene has CDR1 MNHEY and CDR2 SVGAGI. V was shortened by 0 bases and J by 4 bases, with 10 bases between the two germline ends. The CDR3 extends over 16 amino acids. The CDR3 bases are TGTGCCAGCAGTTACTCATCAGGGACTTATAATTCACCCCTCCACTTT. As protein: CASSYSSGTYNSPLHF.